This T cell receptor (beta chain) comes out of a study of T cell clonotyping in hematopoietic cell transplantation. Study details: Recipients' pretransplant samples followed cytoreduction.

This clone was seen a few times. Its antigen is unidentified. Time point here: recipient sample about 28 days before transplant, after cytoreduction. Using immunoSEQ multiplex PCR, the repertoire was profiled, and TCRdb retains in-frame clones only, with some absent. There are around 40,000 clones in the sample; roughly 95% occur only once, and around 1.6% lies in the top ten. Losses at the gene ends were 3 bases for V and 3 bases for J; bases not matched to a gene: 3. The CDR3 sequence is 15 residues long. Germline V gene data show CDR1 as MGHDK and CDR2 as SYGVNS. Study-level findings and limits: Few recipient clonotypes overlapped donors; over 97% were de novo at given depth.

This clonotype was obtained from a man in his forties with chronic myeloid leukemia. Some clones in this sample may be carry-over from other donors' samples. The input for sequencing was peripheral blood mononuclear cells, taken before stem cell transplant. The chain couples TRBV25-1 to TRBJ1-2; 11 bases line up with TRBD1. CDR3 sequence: CASSEGQGDYYGYTF. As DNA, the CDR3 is TGTGCCAGCAGTGAGGGACAGGGGGATTACTATGGCTACACCTTC.